The following is a T cell receptor beta chain sequence with its context. Its antigen remains unidentified. Every sampled donor was Caucasian and healthy. This entry belongs to a study of identical twins. Study-wide findings and caveats: In drawing conclusions, the study used cross-sectional statistical analysis and did not follow the same donors.

TCRdb itself ran the 5' RACE reads through MiXCR, one entry per CDR3 protein. This sample has around 650,000 distinct CDR3 sequences; less than 9% occur once, and the top ten carry 1.6%. The germline V gene encodes CDR1 SGHAT and CDR2 FQNNGV. The CDR3 spans 14 residues. With 5 bases clipped from V and 9 bases from J, the junction kept 9 bases outside the gene matches. The same specimen was also included in a second study, on yellow fever vaccine responses in identical twins. That source reports: The authors reported partly convergent, partly personalized vaccine responses in identical twins.

The sequence came from a woman under 30 in good health. V usage is TRBV11-2 and J usage is TRBJ2-1; 8 nucleotides line up with TRBD1. Sequencing was carried out using PBMCs. Written as DNA, the CDR3 is TGTGCCAGCAGCCGAGGGGCGGACAGGGCTGAGCAGTTCTTC. Protein sequence: CASSRGADRAEQFF.